This T cell receptor (beta chain) was profiled in a study of beta chain features in type 1 diabetes. The investigators reverse transcribed all of the isolated RNA, so they sequenced expressed TCRB transcripts. Here immunoSEQ multiplex PCR was the method, and the copy in TCRdb shows in-frame clones only, minus some. Altogether around 250,000 clones are present, around 24% being singletons, with the ten largest covering 0.012%. This clone showed up just a few times. Its antigen is still unknown. In germline, CDR1 is ENHRY, CDR2 SYGVKD. Trimming pared 6 bases from V and 1 base from J, leaving 10 bases between. This CDR3 spans 13 amino acids. Sorted CD4+ subsets: naive, central memory, regulatory, stem cell-like memory (CD45RO/CCR7/CD25/CD127/CD95/CD27 panel). Each population that was sorted was more than 98% pure. General study findings and limits: Type 1 diabetes patients had moderately but significantly shorter TCRB CDR3s in all four CD4+ subsets. A potential influence of HLA type upon TCRB rearrangement remained unresolved herein.

The chain combines TRBV10-3 with TRBJ2-7; no clear D. The source is a woman in her 30s with type 1 diabetes. Sample: naive CD4+ T cells from blood. The chain's CDR3 is CAIRYPSSYEQYF. CDR3 nucleotides: TGTGCCATCAGGTATCCCTCTTCCTACGAGCAGTACTTC.